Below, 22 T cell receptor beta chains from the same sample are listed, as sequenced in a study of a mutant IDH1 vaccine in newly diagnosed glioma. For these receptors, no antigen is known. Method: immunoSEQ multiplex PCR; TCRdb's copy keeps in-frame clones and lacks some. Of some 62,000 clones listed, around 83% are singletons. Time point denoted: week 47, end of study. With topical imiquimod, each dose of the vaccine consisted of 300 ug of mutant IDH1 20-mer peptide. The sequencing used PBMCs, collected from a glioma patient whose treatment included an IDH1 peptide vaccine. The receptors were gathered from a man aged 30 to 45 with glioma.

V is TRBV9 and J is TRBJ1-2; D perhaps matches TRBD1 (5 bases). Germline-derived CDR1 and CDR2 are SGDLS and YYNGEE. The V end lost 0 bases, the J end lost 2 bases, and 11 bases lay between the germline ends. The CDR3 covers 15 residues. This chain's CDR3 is CASSVGRGSNYGYTF. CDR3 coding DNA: TGTGCCAGCAGCGTAGGGCGGGGGTCCAACTATGGCTACACCTTC. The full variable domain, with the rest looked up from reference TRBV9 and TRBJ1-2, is DSGVTQTPKHLITATGQRVTLRCSPRSGDLSVYWYQQSLDQGLQFLIQYYNGEERAKGNILERFSAQQFPDLHSELNLSSLELGDSALYFCASSVGRGSNYGYTFGSGTRLTVV.

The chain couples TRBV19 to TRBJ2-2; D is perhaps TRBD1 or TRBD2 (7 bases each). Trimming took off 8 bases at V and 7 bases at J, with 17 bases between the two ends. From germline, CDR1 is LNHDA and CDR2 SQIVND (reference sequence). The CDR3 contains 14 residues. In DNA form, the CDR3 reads TGTGCCAGTGGGGAGGGGGCGATAGGCGGGGAGCTGTTTTTT. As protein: CASGEGAIGGELFF.

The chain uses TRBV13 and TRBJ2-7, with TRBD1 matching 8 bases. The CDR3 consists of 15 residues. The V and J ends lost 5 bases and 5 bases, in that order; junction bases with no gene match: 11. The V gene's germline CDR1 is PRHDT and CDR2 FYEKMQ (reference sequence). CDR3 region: CASSEGTGVLHEQYF. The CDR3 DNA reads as TGTGCCAGCAGCGAGGGGACAGGCGTACTCCACGAGCAGTACTTC.

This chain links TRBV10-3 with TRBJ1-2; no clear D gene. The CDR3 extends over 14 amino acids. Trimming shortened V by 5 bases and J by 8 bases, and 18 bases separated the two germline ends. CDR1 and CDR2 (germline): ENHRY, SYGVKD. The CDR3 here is CAISPEEWGYGYTF. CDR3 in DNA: TGTGCCATCAGTCCTGAGGAGTGGGGTTACGGCTACACCTTC.

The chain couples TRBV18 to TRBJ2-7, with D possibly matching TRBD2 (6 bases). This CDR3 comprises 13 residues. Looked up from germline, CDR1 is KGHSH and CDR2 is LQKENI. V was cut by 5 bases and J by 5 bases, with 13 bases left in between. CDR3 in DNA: TGTGCCAGCTCATCAGGAGGGTCGGACGAGCAGTACTTC. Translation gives CASSSGGSDEQYF.

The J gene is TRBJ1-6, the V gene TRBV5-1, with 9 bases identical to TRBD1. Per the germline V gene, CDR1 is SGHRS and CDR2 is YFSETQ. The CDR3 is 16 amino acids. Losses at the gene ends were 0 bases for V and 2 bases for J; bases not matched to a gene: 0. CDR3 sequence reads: CASSLGQGAYNSPLHF. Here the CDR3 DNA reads TGCGCCAGCAGCTTGGGACAGGGGGCCTATAATTCACCCCTCCACTTT.

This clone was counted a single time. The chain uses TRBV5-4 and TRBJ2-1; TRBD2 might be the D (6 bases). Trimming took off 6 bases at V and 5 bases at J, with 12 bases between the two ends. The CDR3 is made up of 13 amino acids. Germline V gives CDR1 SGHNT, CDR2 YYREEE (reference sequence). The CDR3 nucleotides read TGTGCCAGCATGACGGGGGACCACAATGAGCAGTTCTTC. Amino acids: CASMTGDHNEQFF.

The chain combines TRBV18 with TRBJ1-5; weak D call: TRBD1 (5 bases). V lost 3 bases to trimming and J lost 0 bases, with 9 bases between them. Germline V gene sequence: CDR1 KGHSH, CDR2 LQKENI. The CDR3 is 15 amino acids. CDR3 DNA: TGTGCCAGCTCACCGACACAGGATAGCAATCAGCCCCAGCATTTT. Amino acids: CASSPTQDSNQPQHF.

The CDR3 spells CASRPKGSTEAFF. The CDR3 DNA follows: TGTGCCAGTAGGCCGAAAGGGTCCACTGAAGCTTTCTTT. The rearrangement joins TRBV19 to TRBJ1-1; D is undetermined. Germline-derived CDR1 and CDR2 are LNHDA and SQIVND (reference sequence). The CDR3 is 13 residues long. Between the trimmed V and J ends, which lost 6 bases and 4 bases, there was a span of 12 bases.

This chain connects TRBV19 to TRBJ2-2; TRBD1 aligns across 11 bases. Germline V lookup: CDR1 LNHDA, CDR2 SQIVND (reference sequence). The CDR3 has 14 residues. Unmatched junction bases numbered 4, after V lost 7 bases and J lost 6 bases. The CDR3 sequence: CASKGQGGAGELFF. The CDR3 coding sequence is TGTGCCAGTAAGGGACAGGGGGGCGCCGGGGAGCTGTTTTTT.

The DNA for the CDR3 is TGTGCCAGCTCACCGGCCCGGACAACCCTGAACACTGAAGCTTTCTTT. It specifies CASSPARTTLNTEAFF. The chain carries TRBV18 and TRBJ1-1; D is possibly TRBD1 (5 bases). CDR3 length equals 16 residues. Trimming shortened V by 3 bases and J by 0 bases, and 14 bases separated the two germline ends. Germline values: CDR1 KGHSH, CDR2 LQKENI.

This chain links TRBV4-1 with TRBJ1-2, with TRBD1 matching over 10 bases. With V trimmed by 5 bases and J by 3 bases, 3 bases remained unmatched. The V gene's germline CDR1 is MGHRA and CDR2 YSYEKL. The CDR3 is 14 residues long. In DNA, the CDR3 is TGCGCCAGCAGCGAGACAGGGGGCGACTATGGCTACACCTTC. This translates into CASSETGGDYGYTF.

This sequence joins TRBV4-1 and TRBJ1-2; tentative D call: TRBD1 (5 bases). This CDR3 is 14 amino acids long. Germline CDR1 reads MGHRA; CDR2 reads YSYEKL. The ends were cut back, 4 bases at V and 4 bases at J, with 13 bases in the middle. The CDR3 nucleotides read TGCGCCAGCAGCCCTCGGGGGGGACCCTATGGCTACACCTTC. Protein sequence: CASSPRGGPYGYTF.

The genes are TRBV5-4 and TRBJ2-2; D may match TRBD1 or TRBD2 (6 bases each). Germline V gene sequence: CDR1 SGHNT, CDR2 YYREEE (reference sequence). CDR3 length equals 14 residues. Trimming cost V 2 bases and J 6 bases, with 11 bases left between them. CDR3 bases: TGTGCCAGCAGCTTTCGGGGGCTGGCCGGGGAGCTGTTTTTT. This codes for CASSFRGLAGELFF.

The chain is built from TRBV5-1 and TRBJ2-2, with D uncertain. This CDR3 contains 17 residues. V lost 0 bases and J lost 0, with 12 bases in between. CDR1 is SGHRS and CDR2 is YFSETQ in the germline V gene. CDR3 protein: CASSLATGLPNTGELFF. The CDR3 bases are TGCGCCAGCAGCTTGGCCACTGGGCTGCCGAACACCGGGGAGCTGTTTTTT.

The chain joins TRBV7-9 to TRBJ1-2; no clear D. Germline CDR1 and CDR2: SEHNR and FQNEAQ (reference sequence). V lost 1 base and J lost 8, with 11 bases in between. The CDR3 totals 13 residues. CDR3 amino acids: CASSLGAGYGYTF. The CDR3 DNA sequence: TGTGCCAGCAGCTTAGGAGCGGGGTACGGCTACACCTTC.

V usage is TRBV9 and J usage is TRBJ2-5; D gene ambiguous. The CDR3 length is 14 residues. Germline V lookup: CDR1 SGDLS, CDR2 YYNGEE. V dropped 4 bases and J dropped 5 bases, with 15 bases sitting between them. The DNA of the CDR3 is TGTGCCAGCAGCCCCCACGGTGTCCGGGAGACCCAGTACTTC. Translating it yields CASSPHGVRETQYF.

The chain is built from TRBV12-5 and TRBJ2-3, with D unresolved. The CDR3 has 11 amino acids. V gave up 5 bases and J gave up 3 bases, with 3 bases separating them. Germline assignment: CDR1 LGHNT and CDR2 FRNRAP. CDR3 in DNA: TGTGCTAGTGGTATGACAGATACGCAGTATTTT. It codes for CASGMTDTQYF. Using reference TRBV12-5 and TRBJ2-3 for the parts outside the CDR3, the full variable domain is DARVTQTPRHKVTEMGQEVTMRCQPILGHNTVFWYRQTMMQGLELLAYFRNRAPLDDSGMPKDRFSAEMPDATLATLKIQPSEPRDSAVYFCASGMTDTQYFGPGTRLTVL.

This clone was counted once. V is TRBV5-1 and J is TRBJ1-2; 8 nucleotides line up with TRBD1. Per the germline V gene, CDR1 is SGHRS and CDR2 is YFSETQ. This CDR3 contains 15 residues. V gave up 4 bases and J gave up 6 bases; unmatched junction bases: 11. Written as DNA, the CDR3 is TGCGCCAGCAGCGCTCGGACAGGGAAAGAAAATGGCTACACCTTC. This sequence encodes CASSARTGKENGYTF.

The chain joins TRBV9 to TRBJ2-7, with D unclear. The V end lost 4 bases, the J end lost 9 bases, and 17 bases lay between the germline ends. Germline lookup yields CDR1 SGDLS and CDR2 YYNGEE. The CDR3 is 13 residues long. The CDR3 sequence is CASSINWGGVQYF. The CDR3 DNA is TGTGCCAGCAGCATAAACTGGGGTGGCGTGCAGTACTTC.

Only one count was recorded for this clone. CDR3 region: CASSLDAGTATGELFF. CDR3 coding DNA: TGTGCCAGCAGCTTAGATGCCGGGACAGCCACCGGGGAGCTGTTTTTT. The J gene is TRBJ2-2, the V gene TRBV7-8; 7 bases match TRBD1. The CDR3 contains 16 residues. The V gene's germline CDR1 is SGHVS and CDR2 FQNEAQ. The V segment lost 1 base and the J segment 4 bases; nucleotides outside the gene matches: 6.

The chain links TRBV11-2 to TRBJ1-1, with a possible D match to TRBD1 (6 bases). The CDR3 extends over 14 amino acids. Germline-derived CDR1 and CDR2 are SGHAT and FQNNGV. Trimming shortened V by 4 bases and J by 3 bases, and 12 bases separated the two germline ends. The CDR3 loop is CASSSQGTYTEAFF. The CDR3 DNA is TGTGCCAGCAGCTCACAGGGAACTTACACTGAAGCTTTCTTT.